This T cell receptor beta chain was sequenced for a study of beta chain features in type 1 diabetes. Broader study findings: A closer apparent resemblance between naive, central memory and Treg TCRB repertoires was seen in patients than in healthy donors. Sequencing the cDNA could make cells with high TCR expression show up more than they should. In every one of the four CD4+ subsets, TCRB CDR3s were moderately but significantly shorter in Type 1 diabetes patients.

This CDR3 has 14 residues. The J segment lost 1 base and the V segment lost 3 bases, leaving 1 base of the junction unmatched. CDR1 SGHTA and CDR2 FQGNSA come from the germline V gene. Via the markers CD45RO/CCR7/CD25/CD127/CD95/CD27, stem cell-like memory, regulatory, central memory and naive CD4+ cells were sorted. The isolated RNA, all of it, was reverse transcribed, so expressed TCRB transcripts were what got sequenced. Method: immunoSEQ multiplex PCR; TCRdb's copy keeps in-frame clones and lacks some. The data show about 190,000 clones, approximately 8% seen once. This clone has more than one count but fewer than ten. The antigen is unknown.

The chain employs TRBV7-2 and TRBJ2-3; 7 positions agree with TRBD1. Sequencing was carried out using central memory CD4+ T cells from blood. The TCR sequence derives from a woman in her 40s with type 1 diabetes. CDR3 in DNA: TGTGCCAGCAGCTTCCAGGGGGGCACAGATACGCAGTATTTT. Translated: CASSFQGGTDTQYF.